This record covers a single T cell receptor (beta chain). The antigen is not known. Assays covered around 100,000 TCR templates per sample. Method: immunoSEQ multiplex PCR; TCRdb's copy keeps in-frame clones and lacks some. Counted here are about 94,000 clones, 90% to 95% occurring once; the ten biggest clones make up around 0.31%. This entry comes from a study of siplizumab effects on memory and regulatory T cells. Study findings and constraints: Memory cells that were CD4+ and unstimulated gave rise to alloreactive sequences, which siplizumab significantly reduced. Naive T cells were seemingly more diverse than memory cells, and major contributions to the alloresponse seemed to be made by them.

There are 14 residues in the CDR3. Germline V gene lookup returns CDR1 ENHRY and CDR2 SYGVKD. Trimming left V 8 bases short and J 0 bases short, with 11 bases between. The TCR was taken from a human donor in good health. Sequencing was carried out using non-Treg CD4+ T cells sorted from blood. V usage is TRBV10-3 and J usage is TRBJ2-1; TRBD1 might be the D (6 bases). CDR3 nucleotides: TGTGCCATCTCTGACAGGAGCTCCTACAATGAGCAGTTCTTC. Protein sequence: CAISDRSSYNEQFF.